Below, 25 T cell receptor beta chains from the same sample are listed, as sequenced in a study of a mutant IDH1 vaccine in newly diagnosed glioma. Sequencing used immunoSEQ multiplex PCR; TCRdb keeps in-frame clones, though not all of them. The data show about 50,000 clones, approximately 92% seen once. Stated time point: week 35, safety follow-up. The investigators gave 300 ug of mutant IDH1 20-mer peptide in each vaccine dose, together with topical imiquimod. Their specific antigens are unknown. The specimen was PBMCs, collected from a glioma patient whose treatment included an IDH1 peptide vaccine. The source is a man aged 50-59 years with glioma.

CDR3 loop: CASRAYYEQYF. DNA of the CDR3: TGCGCCAGCAGAGCCTACTACGAGCAGTACTTC. The chain uses TRBV5-1 and TRBJ2-7; no firm D call. The V end was cut by 5 bases, the J end by 3 bases, with 6 bases between. The CDR3 covers 11 residues. The V gene's germline CDR1 is SGHRS and CDR2 YFSETQ.

As DNA, the CDR3 is TGTGCCAGCAGCTTAGGCCTAGCGGGAGAGGGATGGATGGAGACCCAGTACTTC. Translated, it gives CASSLGLAGEGWMETQYF. V usage is TRBV7-8 and J usage is TRBJ2-5; 10 nucleotides line up with TRBD2. Trimming removed 1 base from V and 5 bases from J; junction bases left unmatched: 13. CDR1 SGHVS and CDR2 FQNEAQ come from the germline V gene. CDR3 length: 18 residues.

This chain joins TRBV5-1 and TRBJ1-5, with 8 bases lining up with TRBD1. Germline values: CDR1 SGHRS, CDR2 YFSETQ. The ends lost 0 bases at V and 5 bases at J; junction bases unmatched: 4. This CDR3 comprises 15 residues. This chain's CDR3 is CASSLGAGGDQPQHF. CDR3 in DNA: TGCGCCAGCAGCTTGGGGGCAGGGGGCGATCAGCCCCAGCATTTT.

The rearrangement uses TRBV2 and TRBJ1-6, with D tentatively TRBD1 (5 bases). The germline CDR1 and CDR2 sequences are SNHLY and FYNNEI. V was shortened by 9 bases and J by 8 bases, with 17 bases between the two germline ends. The CDR3 consists of 14 residues. In DNA form, the CDR3 reads TGTGCCAGGGGGGGGGATAGGGCCTATTCACCCCTCCACTTT. As protein: CARGGDRAYSPLHF. Looking up the rest from reference TRBV2 and TRBJ1-6 gives the full variable domain: EPEVTQTPSHQVTQMGQEVILRCVPISNHLYFYWYRQILGQKVEFLVSFYNNEISEKSEIFDDQFSVERPDGSNFTLKIRSTKLEDSAMYFCARGGDRAYSPLHFGNGTRLTVT.

J is TRBJ2-3 and V is TRBV4-1; either TRBD1 or TRBD2 may supply D (5 bases each). CDR1 is MGHRA and CDR2 is YSYEKL in the germline V gene. V was cut by 6 bases and J by 1 base, with 14 bases left in between. The CDR3 is 15 residues long. The CDR3 protein is CASSLKRDGTDTQYF. The CDR3 DNA is TGCGCCAGCAGTCTTAAACGGGACGGCACAGATACGCAGTATTTT.

The CDR3 reads CASSYVAVTEAFF. Here the CDR3 DNA reads TGTGCCAGCAGTTATGTTGCAGTAACTGAAGCTTTCTTT. V usage is TRBV6-5 and J usage is TRBJ1-1; D gene ambiguous. CDR3 length: 13 residues. Between the trimmed V and J ends, which lost 3 bases and 5 bases, there was a span of 10 bases. Germline V CDR1 and CDR2: MNHEY, SVGAGI.

The chain employs TRBV2 and TRBJ2-3; 8 bases are a match to TRBD2. V lost 7 bases and J lost 5; bases outside the gene matches: 8. CDR1 is SNHLY and CDR2 is FYNNEI in the germline V gene. The CDR3 totals 14 residues. The DNA of the CDR3 is TGTGCCAGCAACGGGGGGGCCTTGGGAGATACGCAGTATTTT. Protein sequence: CASNGGALGDTQYF.

The chain's CDR3 is CASSQDVGGRYNEQFF. DNA for the CDR3: TGCGCCAGCAGCCAAGATGTAGGGGGCCGATACAATGAGCAGTTCTTC. J is TRBJ2-1 and V is TRBV4-3; the match to TRBD1 covers 7 bases. After removal of 0 bases from V and 4 bases from J, the junction contained 6 bases not matched to a gene. Germline V CDR1 and CDR2: LGHNA, YSLEER. The CDR3 contains 16 residues.

This sequence joins TRBV19 and TRBJ2-7; 8 bases agree with TRBD2. V trimming: 2 bases; J trimming: 6 bases; junction bases outside the gene matches: 6. The CDR3 totals 14 residues. Germline V gene sequence: CDR1 LNHDA, CDR2 SQIVND (reference sequence). The CDR3 loop is CASSINSGVREQYF. In DNA, the CDR3 is TGTGCCAGTAGTATAAATAGCGGGGTTCGCGAGCAGTACTTC.

V gene TRBV7-9 combines with J gene TRBJ1-4; a weak D match, TRBD1 (5 bases). V lost 5 bases and J lost 6, with 22 bases in between. The CDR3 contains 17 residues. The V gene's germline CDR1 is SEHNR and CDR2 FQNEAQ (reference sequence). For the CDR3, the DNA is TGTGCCAGCAGCCCCGCCGCAGGGAAGGGGCCTCATGAAAAACTGTTTTTT. It encodes CASSPAAGKGPHEKLFF.

The genes are TRBV6-6 and TRBJ1-4; D is uncertain. Trimming cost V 8 bases and J 6 bases, with 13 bases left between them. This CDR3 region has 13 residues. Germline-derived CDR1 and CDR2 are MNHNY and SVGAGI (reference sequence). CDR3 nucleotides: TGTGCCAGCTGTCTCGCTGGGGATGAAAAACTGTTTTTT. Amino acids: CASCLAGDEKLFF.

This clone was detected once. This chain uses TRBV5-1 with TRBJ2-7; no reliable D call. V lost 3 bases and J 10 bases, leaving 17 bases between the germline ends. Looked up from germline, CDR1 is SGHRS and CDR2 is YFSETQ. This CDR3 region has 13 residues. CDR3 loop: CASSSDQVSGQYF. CDR3 DNA sequence: TGCGCCAGCAGCTCAGATCAGGTTTCTGGCCAGTACTTC.

The rearrangement uses TRBV9 and TRBJ2-1, with D possibly matching TRBD2 (6 bases). This CDR3 spans 12 amino acids. The V end lost 6 bases, the J end lost 9 bases, and 13 bases lay between the germline ends. CDR1 is SGDLS and CDR2 is YYNGEE in the germline V gene. CDR3 region: CASNSGEVEQFF. CDR3 nucleotides: TGTGCCAGCAACTCCGGGGAGGTTGAGCAGTTCTTC.

The chain employs TRBV15 and TRBJ2-3, with D possibly matching TRBD2 (5 bases). Germline CDR1 and CDR2: LNHNV and YYDKDF (reference sequence). The CDR3 runs 16 residues. V gave up 0 bases and J gave up 6 bases, with 16 bases separating them. The CDR3 bases are TGTGCCACCAGCAGAGATCGTCCGTTATCGGGGGATACGCAGTATTTT. It translates to CATSRDRPLSGDTQYF.

The rearrangement joins TRBV7-2 to TRBJ2-3, with 16 bases fitting TRBD2. Germline-derived CDR1 and CDR2 are SGHTA and FQGNSA. V was pared by 5 bases and J by 4 bases, with 6 bases of the junction left unmatched. This CDR3 region has 17 residues. CDR3 sequence reads: CASSGGTSGRAPDTQYF. The CDR3 DNA is TGTGCCAGCAGCGGGGGGACTAGCGGGAGGGCCCCAGATACGCAGTATTTT.

The rearrangement links TRBV5-4 to TRBJ2-1; 9 positions match TRBD2. This CDR3 is built from 15 residues. Trimming took 5 bases from V and 6 from J; bases not matched to a gene: 9. CDR1 and CDR2 (germline): SGHNT, YYREEE (reference sequence). In DNA, the CDR3 is TGTGCCAGCAGTACGGCGGGGACTAGCCGCAATGAGCAGTTCTTC. This codes for CASSTAGTSRNEQFF.

This chain links TRBV27 with TRBJ2-7; tentative D call: TRBD2 (5 bases). Germline CDR1 reads MNHEY; CDR2 reads SMNVEV (reference sequence). Trimming cost V 2 bases and J 3 bases, with 17 bases left between them. The CDR3 is 16 residues long. The CDR3 protein is CASSLSGSRPIYEQYF. In nucleotides, the CDR3 is TGTGCCAGCAGTTTAAGCGGCAGCCGACCCATCTACGAGCAGTACTTC.

The gene calls are TRBV5-4 and TRBJ2-7; D assignment may be TRBD1 or TRBD2 (5 bases each). Germline loops: CDR1 SGHNT, CDR2 YYREEE (reference sequence). The CDR3 loop spans 12 amino acids. V lost 4 bases, J lost 3 bases, and 8 bases lay in between. The CDR3 loop is CASSGDRYEQYF. The CDR3 DNA sequence: TGTGCCAGCAGCGGGGACCGCTACGAGCAGTACTTC.

V and J are TRBV11-2 and TRBJ1-1; D is unresolved. Germline CDR1 reads SGHAT; CDR2 reads FQNNGV. The CDR3 loop spans 14 amino acids. The ends were cut back, 4 bases at V and 0 bases at J, with 9 bases in the middle. The CDR3 region is CASSSMRLNTEAFF. The CDR3 nucleotides are TGTGCCAGCAGCTCCATGCGGTTGAACACTGAAGCTTTCTTT.

The chain is built from TRBV29-1 and TRBJ2-1; D remains unclear. CDR3 size: 14 residues. Trimming left V 3 bases short and J 4 bases short, with 13 bases between. CDR1 is SQVTM and CDR2 is ANQGSEA in the germline V gene. This CDR3 is CSVDGGPDYNEQFF. The CDR3 bases are TGCAGCGTTGATGGTGGGCCGGATTACAATGAGCAGTTCTTC.

The J gene is TRBJ2-7, the V gene TRBV7-3; D possibly corresponds to TRBD1 (6 bases). V was trimmed by 5 bases and J by 3 bases, leaving 29 bases between them. The germline V gene has CDR1 SGHTA and CDR2 FQGTGA. The CDR3 totals 19 residues. The CDR3 sequence: CASSTPQGTRTHPFYEQYF. The CDR3 DNA reads TGTGCCAGCAGCACGCCGCAGGGGACGCGTACCCATCCGTTCTACGAGCAGTACTTC.

V gene TRBV30 combines with J gene TRBJ1-2; perhaps TRBD1 as D (5 bases). The CDR3 spans 12 residues. Trimming stripped 0 bases from V and 10 bases from J, with 12 bases between. Germline V CDR1 and CDR2: GTSNPN, SVGIG (reference sequence). The CDR3 protein is CAWSVRGTSYTF. For the CDR3, the DNA is TGTGCCTGGAGTGTACGGGGGACCTCCTACACCTTC. The full variable domain, completed using reference TRBV30 and TRBJ1-2, is SQTIHQWPATLVQPVGSPLSLECTVEGTSNPNLYWYRQAAGRGLQLLFYSVGIGQISSEVPQNLSASRPQDRQFILSSKKLLLSDSGFYLCAWSVRGTSYTFGSGTRLTVV.

This sequence joins TRBV10-3 and TRBJ2-5, with TRBD1 as a possible D gene (5 bases). The ends were cut back, 2 bases at V and 5 bases at J, with 12 bases in the middle. CDR3 length: 14 residues. The germline gives CDR1 ENHRY, CDR2 SYGVKD. Here the CDR3 DNA reads TGTGCCATCAGTGAGGGGGCTAGGAGTGAGACCCAGTACTTC. Encoded protein: CAISEGARSETQYF.

V and J are TRBV9 and TRBJ2-5; 12 nucleotides align to TRBD2. The V gene's germline CDR1 is SGDLS and CDR2 YYNGEE. The CDR3 is made up of 15 amino acids. Trimming cost V 3 bases and J 5 bases; bases outside gene matches: 5. This CDR3 is CASSGGLAGGETQYF. CDR3 bases: TGTGCCAGCAGCGGGGGACTAGCGGGTGGGGAGACCCAGTACTTC.

The rearrangement joins TRBV2 to TRBJ2-7; perhaps TRBD1 as D (6 bases). Per the germline V gene, CDR1 is SNHLY and CDR2 is FYNNEI. CDR3 length equals 14 residues. V lost 6 bases and J 0 bases, leaving 12 bases between the germline ends. In nucleotides, the CDR3 is TGTGCCAGCAGAGGACAGACGAGCTCCTACGAGCAGTACTTC. It specifies CASRGQTSSYEQYF.